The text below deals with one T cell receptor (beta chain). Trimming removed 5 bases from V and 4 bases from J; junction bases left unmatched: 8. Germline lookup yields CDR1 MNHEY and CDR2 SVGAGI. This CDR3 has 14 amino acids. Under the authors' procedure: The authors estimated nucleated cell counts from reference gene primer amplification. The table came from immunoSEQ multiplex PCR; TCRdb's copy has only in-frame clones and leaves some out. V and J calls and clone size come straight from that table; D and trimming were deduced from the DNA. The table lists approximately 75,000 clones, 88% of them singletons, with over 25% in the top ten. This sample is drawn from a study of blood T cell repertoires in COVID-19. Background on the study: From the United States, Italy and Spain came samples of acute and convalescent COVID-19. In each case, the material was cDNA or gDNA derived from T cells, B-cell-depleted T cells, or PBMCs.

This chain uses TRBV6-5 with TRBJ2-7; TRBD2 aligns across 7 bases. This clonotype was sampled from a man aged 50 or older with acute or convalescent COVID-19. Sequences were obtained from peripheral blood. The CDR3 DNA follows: TGTGCCAGCAGTAATCAAGCGGGGCGTTACGAGCAGTACTTC. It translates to CASSNQAGRYEQYF.